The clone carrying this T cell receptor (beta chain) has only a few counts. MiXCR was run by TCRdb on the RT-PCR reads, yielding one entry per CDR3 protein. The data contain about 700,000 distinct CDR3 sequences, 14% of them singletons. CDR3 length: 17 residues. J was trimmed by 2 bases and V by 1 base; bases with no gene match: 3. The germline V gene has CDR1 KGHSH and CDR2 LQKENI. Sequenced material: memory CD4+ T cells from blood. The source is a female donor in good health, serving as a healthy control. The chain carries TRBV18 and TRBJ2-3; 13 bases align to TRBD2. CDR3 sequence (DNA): TGTGCCAGCTCACCACTCGGACTAGCGGGAGCCACAGATACGCAGTATTTT. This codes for CASSPLGLAGATDTQYF.